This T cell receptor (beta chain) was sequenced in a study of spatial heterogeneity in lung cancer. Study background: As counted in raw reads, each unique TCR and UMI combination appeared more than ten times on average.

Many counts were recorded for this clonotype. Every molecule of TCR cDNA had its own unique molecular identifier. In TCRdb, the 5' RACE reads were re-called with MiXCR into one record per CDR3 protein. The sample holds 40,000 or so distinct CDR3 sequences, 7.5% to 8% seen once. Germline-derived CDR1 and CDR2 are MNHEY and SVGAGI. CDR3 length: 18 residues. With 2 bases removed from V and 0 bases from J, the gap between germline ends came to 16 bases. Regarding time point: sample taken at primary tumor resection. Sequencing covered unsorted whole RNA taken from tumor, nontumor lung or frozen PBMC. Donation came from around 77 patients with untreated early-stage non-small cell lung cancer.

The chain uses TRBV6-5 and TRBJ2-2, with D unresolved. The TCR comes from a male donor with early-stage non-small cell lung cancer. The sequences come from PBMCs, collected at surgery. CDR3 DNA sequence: TGTGCCAGCAGTTACGATAACTGGGGTTCCGCGAACACCGGGGAGCTGTTTTTT. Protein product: CASSYDNWGSANTGELFF.